Following are 24 T cell receptor beta chains from one sample sequenced in a study of blood T cell repertoires in COVID-19. Clones were sequenced by immunoSEQ multiplex PCR, and TCRdb holds only the in-frame ones, with some missing. Here the sample spans under 95,000 clones, around 90% being singletons. The sequenced sample was peripheral blood. These receptors were taken from a human donor in a cohort sampled during active COVID-19.

The chain couples TRBV7-9 to TRBJ1-2; the match to TRBD1 covers 7 bases. Germline values: CDR1 SEHNR, CDR2 FQNEAQ (reference sequence). The J segment lost 6 bases and the V segment lost 4 bases, leaving 8 bases of the junction unmatched. The CDR3 extends over 14 amino acids. CDR3 bases: TGTGCCAGCAGCTCCGATGACAGGGAAAATGGCTACACCTTC. This gives the protein CASSSDDRENGYTF. The whole variable domain, filled in from reference TRBV7-9 and TRBJ1-2, reads DTGVSQNPRHKITKRGQNVTFRCDPISEHNRLYWYRQTLGQGPEFLTYFQNEAQLEKSRLLSDRFSAERPKGSFSTLEIQRTEQGDSAMYLCASSSDDRENGYTFGSGTRLTVV.

The V call is TRBV2, the J call TRBJ2-5; D remains ambiguous. Trimming shortened V by 3 bases and J by 7 bases, and 9 bases separated the two germline ends. Germline CDR1 SNHLY, CDR2 FYNNEI. The CDR3 totals 12 residues. CDR3 bases: TGTGCCAGCAGTGAGGGCCCAGGGACCCAGTACTTC. It yields the protein CASSEGPGTQYF.

In its sample, this clone is medium-sized. V and J are TRBV28 and TRBJ2-5; 10 positions agree with TRBD1. V dropped 5 bases and J dropped 4; count of bases not matched to a gene: 4. The CDR3 spans 14 residues. Germline V CDR1 and CDR2: MDHEN, SYDVKM. The CDR3 DNA is TGTGCCAGCAGTCCAGGACAGGGGGGAGAGACCCAGTACTTC. Protein product: CASSPGQGGETQYF.

The chain recombines TRBV7-2 with TRBJ2-1, with 8 bases lining up with TRBD2. V trimming: 1 base; J trimming: 2 bases; junction bases outside the gene matches: 4. Looked up from germline, CDR1 is SGHTA and CDR2 is FQGNSA. This CDR3 region has 16 residues. This chain's CDR3 is CASSLDSGGTYNEQFF. CDR3 bases: TGTGCCAGCAGCTTAGACAGCGGGGGTACCTACAATGAGCAGTTCTTC.

This rearrangement joins TRBV7-9 to TRBJ1-4, with D unresolved. CDR3 size: 14 residues. CDR1 and CDR2 from the germline V gene are SEHNR and FQNEAQ (reference sequence). V was clipped by 1 base and J by 2 bases, with 5 bases between them. Here the CDR3 DNA reads TGTGCCAGCAGCTTAGGAGGGACTAATGAAAAACTGTTTTTT. Translated, it gives CASSLGGTNEKLFF. Looking up the rest from reference TRBV7-9 and TRBJ1-4 gives the full variable domain: DTGVSQNPRHKITKRGQNVTFRCDPISEHNRLYWYRQTLGQGPEFLTYFQNEAQLEKSRLLSDRFSAERPKGSFSTLEIQRTEQGDSAMYLCASSLGGTNEKLFFGSGTQLSVL.

In its sample, this clone was seen once. The chain recombines TRBV19 with TRBJ1-4; 8 bases are a match to TRBD1. V lost 4 bases, J lost 8 bases, and 6 bases stayed unmatched. Germline V lookup: CDR1 LNHDA, CDR2 SQIVND (reference sequence). The CDR3 runs 14 residues. CDR3 nucleotide sequence: TGTGCCAGTAGTACCAGGGGGCGTCGGGAAAAACTGTTTTTT. As protein: CASSTRGRREKLFF.

The CDR3, as DNA: TGCAGCAGTCGGGAGGGGCAAAGGAAGACCCAGTACTTC. It encodes CSSREGQRKTQYF. The V gene is TRBV29-1, the J gene TRBJ2-5; 8 nucleotides align to TRBD2. V lost 8 bases, J lost 6 bases, and 11 bases stayed unmatched. CDR1 and CDR2 from the germline V gene are SQVTM and ANQGSEA. The CDR3 contains 13 residues.

The chain carries TRBV7-2 and TRBJ2-7, with 7 bases identical to TRBD2. Germline V gene data show CDR1 as SGHTA and CDR2 as FQGNSA. The J segment lost 1 base and the V segment lost 1 base, leaving 10 bases of the junction unmatched. The CDR3 consists of 17 residues. The CDR3 loop is CASSLEISGTTSYEQYF. The CDR3 DNA follows: TGTGCCAGCAGCTTAGAGATATCCGGGACTACATCCTACGAGCAGTACTTC.

In this sample, this clone turned up once. This chain connects TRBV7-3 to TRBJ2-1; D possibly corresponds to TRBD1 (6 bases). The CDR3 extends over 14 amino acids. Trimming shortened V by 4 bases and J by 3 bases, and 10 bases separated the two germline ends. Germline lookup yields CDR1 SGHTA and CDR2 FQGTGA. In DNA form, the CDR3 reads TGTGCCAGCAGCTCACAGGGTAACTACAATGAGCAGTTCTTC. It yields the protein CASSSQGNYNEQFF.

V gene TRBV11-2 combines with J gene TRBJ2-7; TRBD1 might be the D (6 bases). Deletions cut 5 bases from V and 2 bases from J, with 10 bases between. Looked up from germline, CDR1 is SGHAT and CDR2 is FQNNGV. The CDR3 spans 13 residues. The CDR3 DNA reads TGTGCCAGCAGCCGTACAGGGACCTACGAGCAGTACTTC. Encoded protein: CASSRTGTYEQYF.

The V and J genes are TRBV5-6 and TRBJ1-1, with D maybe TRBD1 (6 bases). The ends were cut back, 0 bases at V and 2 bases at J, with 11 bases in the middle. This CDR3 is built from 15 residues. Germline CDR1 is SGHDT and CDR2 is YYEEEE. In DNA form, the CDR3 reads TGTGCCAGCAGCTTGGGGGTCAGGGGAAACACTGAAGCTTTCTTT. Amino acid sequence: CASSLGVRGNTEAFF.

This rearrangement joins TRBV19 to TRBJ1-2; TRBD1 is a possible D gene (6 bases). Per the germline V gene, CDR1 is LNHDA and CDR2 is SQIVND (reference sequence). The CDR3 runs to 15 residues. Trimming stripped 7 bases from V and 4 bases from J, with 19 bases between. The DNA for the CDR3 is TGTGCCAGTACCCTCCTCCGGGGGGGCCCCTATGGCTACACCTTC. It specifies CASTLLRGGPYGYTF.

The V gene is TRBV5-1, the J gene TRBJ1-1; TRBD1 matches 7 bases. This CDR3 spans 12 amino acids. Germline CDR1 reads SGHRS; CDR2 reads YFSETQ. The V gene end was trimmed by 2 bases and the J gene end by 6 bases; junction bases not matched to a gene: 1. The CDR3 DNA is TGCGCCAGCAGCTTACAGGGGTCTGAAGCTTTCTTT. This translates into CASSLQGSEAFF. Supplemented by reference TRBV5-1 and TRBJ1-1, the full variable domain reads KAGVTQTPRYLIKTRGQQVTLSCSPISGHRSVSWYQQTPGQGLQFLFEYFSETQRNKGNFPGRFSGRQFSNSRSEMNVSTLELGDSALYLCASSLQGSEAFFGQGTRLTVV.

The V and J genes are TRBV6-5 and TRBJ1-1, with D unresolved. CDR3 length: 14 residues. V lost 5 bases, J lost 1 base, and 11 bases lay in between. Germline lookup yields CDR1 MNHEY and CDR2 SVGAGI. The DNA for the CDR3 is TGTGCCAGCAGTACGCCCACAGCGAACACTGAAGCTTTCTTT. Protein: CASSTPTANTEAFF.

The rearrangement joins TRBV6-1 to TRBJ1-6; 7 positions match TRBD1. The length of the CDR3 is 17 residues. Trimming at V came to 3 bases and at J to 7 bases, leaving 12 bases not matched to a gene. The V gene's germline CDR1 is MNHNS and CDR2 SASEGT. CDR3 amino acids: CASSENPGQFQNSPLHF. In DNA form, the CDR3 reads TGTGCCAGCAGTGAGAATCCGGGACAGTTCCAGAATTCACCCCTCCACTTT.

This chain joins TRBV3-1 (or the pseudogene TRBV3-2) and TRBJ1-5; 10 bases line up with TRBD1. CDR1 is LGHDT, CDR2 YNNKEL, per germline (reference sequence). V shed 0 bases and J 0 bases; nucleotides not matched to a gene: 8. This CDR3 has 19 residues. The CDR3 DNA sequence: TGTGCCAGCAGCCAAGAGGGGGGGACAGGGGCCCATAGCAATCAGCCCCAGCATTTT. Translation: CASSQEGGTGAHSNQPQHF.

The chain links TRBV3-1 (or the pseudogene TRBV3-2) to TRBJ2-1; weak D call: TRBD2 (5 bases). This CDR3 is built from 14 residues. CDR1 and CDR2 from the germline V gene are LGHDT and YNNKEL (reference sequence). V lost 4 bases and J 9 bases, leaving 16 bases between the germline ends. CDR3 sequence reads: CASSRTSIGSEQFF. CDR3 coding DNA: TGTGCCAGCAGCCGAACTAGTATTGGGAGTGAGCAGTTCTTC.

The CDR3 nucleotides read TGCGCCAGCAGCCGGGGTCTCATGGAGGGGGAGCTGTTTTTT. This gives the protein CASSRGLMEGELFF. The V gene is TRBV5-1, the J gene TRBJ2-2; TRBD2 might be the D (5 bases). V was shortened by 4 bases and J by 8 bases, with 15 bases between the two germline ends. The CDR3 has 14 amino acids. The germline V gene has CDR1 SGHRS and CDR2 YFSETQ. Variable domain in full (rest from reference TRBV5-1 and TRBJ2-2): KAGVTQTPRYLIKTRGQQVTLSCSPISGHRSVSWYQQTPGQGLQFLFEYFSETQRNKGNFPGRFSGRQFSNSRSEMNVSTLELGDSALYLCASSRGLMEGELFFGEGSRLTVL.

The genes are TRBV12-5 and TRBJ2-3, with D possibly being TRBD1 (5 bases). With 0 bases removed from V and 5 bases from J, the gap between germline ends came to 12 bases. The CDR3 has 15 amino acids. Looked up from germline, CDR1 is LGHNT and CDR2 is FRNRAP. CDR3 bases: TGTGCTAGTGGTTTGGTACAGGTTGGTGGAGATACGCAGTATTTT. This sequence encodes CASGLVQVGGDTQYF.

The chain links TRBV10-1 to TRBJ2-3; no firm D call. The V gene lost 0 bases and the J gene lost 2 bases, with 6 bases spanning the gap. Germline CDR1 is WNHNN and CDR2 is SYGVQD (reference sequence). The length of the CDR3 is 14 residues. CDR3 bases: TGCGCCAGCAGTGAGTCTTTCCACACAGATACGCAGTATTTT. The encoded protein is CASSESFHTDTQYF.

This clone was found once. This sequence joins TRBV7-8 and TRBJ1-5; TRBD1 matches 7 bases. V shed 5 bases and J 0 bases; nucleotides not matched to a gene: 1. The CDR3 covers 14 residues. Germline V lookup: CDR1 SGHVS, CDR2 FQNEAQ. CDR3 DNA: TGTGCCAGCAGCCGACAGGGTAGCAATCAGCCCCAGCATTTT. Amino acids: CASSRQGSNQPQHF.

The chain is built from TRBV11-2 and TRBJ2-5, with TRBD2 matching over 10 bases. V trimming: 4 bases; J trimming: 5 bases; junction bases outside the gene matches: 13. Germline CDR1 is SGHAT and CDR2 is FQNNGV. This CDR3 has 17 residues. DNA of the CDR3: TGTGCCAGCAGCTCGTACCGAGCGGGAGGGCCTGTGGAGACCCAGTACTTC. Translated, it gives CASSSYRAGGPVETQYF.

The rearrangement links TRBV20-1 to TRBJ2-1; possible D gene TRBD2, 6 bases. Germline loops: CDR1 DFQATT, CDR2 SNEGSKA (reference sequence). The CDR3 is 16 residues long. V was trimmed by 3 bases and J by 0 bases, leaving 15 bases between them. The CDR3: CSASRSSESSYNEQFF. For the CDR3, the DNA is TGCAGTGCTAGTCGGTCTAGCGAGAGCTCCTACAATGAGCAGTTCTTC.

This chain connects TRBV18 to TRBJ2-2, with 9 bases matching TRBD1. The J segment lost 5 bases and the V segment lost 1 base, leaving 5 bases of the junction unmatched. Germline V gene data show CDR1 as KGHSH and CDR2 as LQKENI. The CDR3 has 16 amino acids. The CDR3 DNA reads as TGTGCCAGCTCACCACGGTCAGGACAGGGGACCGGGGAGCTGTTTTTT. It translates to CASSPRSGQGTGELFF.